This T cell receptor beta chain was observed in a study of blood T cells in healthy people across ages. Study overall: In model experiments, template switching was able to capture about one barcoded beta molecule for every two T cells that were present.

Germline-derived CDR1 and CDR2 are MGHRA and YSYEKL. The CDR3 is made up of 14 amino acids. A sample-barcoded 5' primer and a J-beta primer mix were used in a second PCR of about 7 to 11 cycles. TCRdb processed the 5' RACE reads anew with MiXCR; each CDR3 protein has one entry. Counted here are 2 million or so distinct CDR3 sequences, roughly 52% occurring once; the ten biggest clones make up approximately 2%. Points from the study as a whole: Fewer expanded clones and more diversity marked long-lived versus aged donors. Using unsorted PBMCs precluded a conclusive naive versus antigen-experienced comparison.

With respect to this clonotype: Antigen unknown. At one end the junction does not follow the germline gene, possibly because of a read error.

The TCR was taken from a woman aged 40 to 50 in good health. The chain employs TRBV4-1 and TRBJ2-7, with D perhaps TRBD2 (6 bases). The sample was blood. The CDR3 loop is CVSSPRGSTYEQYF. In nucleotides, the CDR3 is TGCGTCAGCAGCCCCCGGGGGTCAACCTACGAGCAGTACTTC.